The source of this T cell receptor beta chain is a study of blood T cells in healthy people across ages. Primers used in a second PCR of about 6 to 12 cycles were a sample-barcoded 5' primer and a J-beta primer mix. TCRdb independently ran MiXCR on the 5' RACE reads; one entry per CDR3 protein. The sample includes 380,000 or so distinct CDR3 sequences, about 55% of them seen just once. This clonotype was sampled from a man aged 55 to 70 in good health. Input material: blood.

The CDR3 reads CASSLRQGEGASYTF. CDR3 coding DNA: TGCGCCAGCAGCTTGCGGCAGGGAGAGGGTGCTAGCTACACCTTC. J is TRBJ1-2 and V is TRBV5-1; D is perhaps TRBD1 (5 bases). Germline lookup yields CDR1 SGHRS and CDR2 YFSETQ. The V end lost 1 base, the J end lost 9 bases, and 19 bases lay between the germline ends. The CDR3 is 15 residues long.